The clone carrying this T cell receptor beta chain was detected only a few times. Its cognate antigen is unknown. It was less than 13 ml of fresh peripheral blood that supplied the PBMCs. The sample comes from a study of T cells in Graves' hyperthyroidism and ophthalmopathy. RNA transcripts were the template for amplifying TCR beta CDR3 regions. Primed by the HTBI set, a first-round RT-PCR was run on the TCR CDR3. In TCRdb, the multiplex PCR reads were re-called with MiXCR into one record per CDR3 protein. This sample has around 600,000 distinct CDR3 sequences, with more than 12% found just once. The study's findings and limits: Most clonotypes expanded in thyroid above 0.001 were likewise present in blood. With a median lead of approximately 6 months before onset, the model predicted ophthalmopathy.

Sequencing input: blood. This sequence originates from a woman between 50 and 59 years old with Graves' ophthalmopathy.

This CDR3 is CASSIRDSKNIQYF. CDR3 bases: TGTGCCAGTAGTATCCGGGACAGCAAAAACATTCAGTACTTC. The genes are TRBV19 and TRBJ2-4; 7 bases fit TRBD1. This CDR3 has 14 residues. In germline, CDR1 is LNHDA, CDR2 SQIVND (reference sequence). J lost 3 bases, V lost 3 bases, and 2 bases had no gene match.